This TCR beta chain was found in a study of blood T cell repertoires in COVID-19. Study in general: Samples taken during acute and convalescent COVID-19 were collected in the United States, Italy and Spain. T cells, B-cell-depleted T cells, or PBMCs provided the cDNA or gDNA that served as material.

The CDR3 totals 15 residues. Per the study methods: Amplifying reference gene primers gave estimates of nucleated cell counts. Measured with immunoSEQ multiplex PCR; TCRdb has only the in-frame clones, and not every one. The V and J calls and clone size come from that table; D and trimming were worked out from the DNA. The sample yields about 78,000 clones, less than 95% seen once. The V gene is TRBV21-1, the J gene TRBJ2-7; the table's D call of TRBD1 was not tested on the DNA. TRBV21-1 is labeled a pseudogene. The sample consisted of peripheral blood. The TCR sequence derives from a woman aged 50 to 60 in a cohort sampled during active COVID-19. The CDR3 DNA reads TGTGCCAGCAGCAACTCCGGGACAGATGGCTACGAGCAGTACTTC. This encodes CASSNSGTDGYEQYF.